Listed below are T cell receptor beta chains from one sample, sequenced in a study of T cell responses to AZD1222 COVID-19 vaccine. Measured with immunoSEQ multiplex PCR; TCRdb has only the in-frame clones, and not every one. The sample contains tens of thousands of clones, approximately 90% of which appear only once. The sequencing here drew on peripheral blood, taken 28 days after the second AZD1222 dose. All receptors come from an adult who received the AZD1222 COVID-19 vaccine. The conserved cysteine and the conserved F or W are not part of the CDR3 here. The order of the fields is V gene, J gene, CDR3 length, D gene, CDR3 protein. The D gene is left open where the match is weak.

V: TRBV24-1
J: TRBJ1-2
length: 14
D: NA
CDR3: AAHAQGASPNYGYT

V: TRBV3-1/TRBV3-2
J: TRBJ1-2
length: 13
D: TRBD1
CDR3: ASSQPGTGVSGYT

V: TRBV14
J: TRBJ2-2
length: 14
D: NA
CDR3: ASSPRTQRNTGELF

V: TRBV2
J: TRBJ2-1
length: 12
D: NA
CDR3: ASMVAGTWVEQF

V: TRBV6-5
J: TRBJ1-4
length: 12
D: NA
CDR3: ASRASGFGEKLF

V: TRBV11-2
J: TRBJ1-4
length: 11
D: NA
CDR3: ASSSGLEEKLF

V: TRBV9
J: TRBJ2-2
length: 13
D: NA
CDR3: ASSVIVGDTGELF

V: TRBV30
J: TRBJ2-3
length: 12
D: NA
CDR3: AWSVNEITDTQY

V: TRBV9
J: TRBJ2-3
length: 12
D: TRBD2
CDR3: ASSVAAGGDTQY

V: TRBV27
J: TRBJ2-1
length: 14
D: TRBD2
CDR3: ASSLRLAGGPDEQF

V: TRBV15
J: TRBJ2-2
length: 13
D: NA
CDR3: ATSRERGDTGELF

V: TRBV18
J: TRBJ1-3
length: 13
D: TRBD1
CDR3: ASLQGHLSGNTIY

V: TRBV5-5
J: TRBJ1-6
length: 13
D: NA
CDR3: ASSLVLSYNSPLH

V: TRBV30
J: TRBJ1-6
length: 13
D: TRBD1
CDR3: AWRQGARDNSPLH

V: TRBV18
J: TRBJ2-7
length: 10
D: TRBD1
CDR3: ASAGTGQGPY

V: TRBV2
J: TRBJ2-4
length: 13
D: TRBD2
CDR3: ASRRGGSTKNIQY

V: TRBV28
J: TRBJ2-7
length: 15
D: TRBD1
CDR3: ASKRPARDSPAYEQY

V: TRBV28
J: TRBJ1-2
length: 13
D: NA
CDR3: ASTPGGSVNYGYT

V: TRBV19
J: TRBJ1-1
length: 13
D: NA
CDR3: ASSNGQKIDTEAF

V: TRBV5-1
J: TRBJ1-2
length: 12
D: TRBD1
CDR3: ASSVRDRGHGYT

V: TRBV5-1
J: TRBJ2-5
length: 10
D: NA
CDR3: ASSPAEETQY

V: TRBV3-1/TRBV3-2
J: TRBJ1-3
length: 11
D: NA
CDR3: ASSQETGNTIY

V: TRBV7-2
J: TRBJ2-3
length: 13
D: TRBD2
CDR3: ASSPGGAGADTQY

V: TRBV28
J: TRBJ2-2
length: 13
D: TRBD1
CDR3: ASSAHRGAAGELF

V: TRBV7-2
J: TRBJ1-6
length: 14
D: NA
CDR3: ASSLAKQRRGSPLH

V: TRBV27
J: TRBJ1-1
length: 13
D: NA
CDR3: ASSKGLSANTEAF

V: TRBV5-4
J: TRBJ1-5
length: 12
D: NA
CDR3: ASSQGILDQPQH

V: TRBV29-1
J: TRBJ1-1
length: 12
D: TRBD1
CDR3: SVDLGRGIPEAF

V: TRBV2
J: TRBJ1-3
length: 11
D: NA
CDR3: ASSAGAGNTIY

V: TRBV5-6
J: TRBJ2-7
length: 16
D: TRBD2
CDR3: ASSPRLAGGPSSYEQY

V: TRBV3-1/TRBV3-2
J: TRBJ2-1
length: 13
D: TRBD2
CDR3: ASSPTSGAGNEQF

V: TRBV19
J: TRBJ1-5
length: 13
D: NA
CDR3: ASSMLPGDHQPQH

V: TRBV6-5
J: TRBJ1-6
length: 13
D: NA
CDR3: ASRDWTVHDSPLH

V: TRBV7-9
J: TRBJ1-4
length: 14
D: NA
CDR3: ASSLGQAILNEKLF

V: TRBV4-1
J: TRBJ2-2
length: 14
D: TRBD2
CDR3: ASSQVAGGNTGELF

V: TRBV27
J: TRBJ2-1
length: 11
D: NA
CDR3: ASSLMTHNEQF

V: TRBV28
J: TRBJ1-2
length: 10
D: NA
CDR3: ASSKQIYGYT

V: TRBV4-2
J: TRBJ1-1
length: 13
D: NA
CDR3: ASSLKGGPNTEAF

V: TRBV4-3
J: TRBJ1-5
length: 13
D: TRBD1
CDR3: ASSQEDRGNQPQH

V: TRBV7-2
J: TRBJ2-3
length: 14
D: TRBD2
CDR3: ASSFASGGSTDTQY

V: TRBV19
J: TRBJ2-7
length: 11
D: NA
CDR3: ASSIGTSYEQY

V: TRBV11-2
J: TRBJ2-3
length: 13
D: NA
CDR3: ASSLELAATDTQY

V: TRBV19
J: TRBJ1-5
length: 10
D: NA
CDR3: AFAGGHQPQH

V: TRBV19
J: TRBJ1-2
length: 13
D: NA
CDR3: ASSITGTSVYGYT

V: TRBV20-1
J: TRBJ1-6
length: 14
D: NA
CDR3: SATDSSSSYNSPLH

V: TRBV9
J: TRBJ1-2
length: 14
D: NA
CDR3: ASSVREGKGIYGYT

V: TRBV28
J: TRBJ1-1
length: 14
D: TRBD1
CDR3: ASSLLPGQGSTEAF

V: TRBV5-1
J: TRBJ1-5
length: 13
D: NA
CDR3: ASSLEGVSNQPQH

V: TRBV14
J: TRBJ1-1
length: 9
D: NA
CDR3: ASSRGSEAF

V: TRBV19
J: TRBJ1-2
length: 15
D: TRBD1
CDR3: ASSIDLPTGANYGYT

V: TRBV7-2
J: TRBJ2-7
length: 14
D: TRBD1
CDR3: ASSLGGGPHLYEQY

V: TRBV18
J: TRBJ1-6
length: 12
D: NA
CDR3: ASSMGQLNSPLH

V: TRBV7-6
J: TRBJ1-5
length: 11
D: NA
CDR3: ASSLDRGSTQH

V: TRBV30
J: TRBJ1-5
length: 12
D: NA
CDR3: AWSAGGFNQPQH

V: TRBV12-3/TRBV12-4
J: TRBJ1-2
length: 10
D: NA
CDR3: ASSFAGYGYT

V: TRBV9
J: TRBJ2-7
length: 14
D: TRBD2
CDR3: ASSGEDSGGSYEQY

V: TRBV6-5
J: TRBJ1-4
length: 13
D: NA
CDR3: ASSLQWRKNEKLF

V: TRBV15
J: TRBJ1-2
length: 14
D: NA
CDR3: ATSSGGGRTNYGYT

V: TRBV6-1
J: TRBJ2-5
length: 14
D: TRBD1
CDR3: ASSAGTGVLLGTQY